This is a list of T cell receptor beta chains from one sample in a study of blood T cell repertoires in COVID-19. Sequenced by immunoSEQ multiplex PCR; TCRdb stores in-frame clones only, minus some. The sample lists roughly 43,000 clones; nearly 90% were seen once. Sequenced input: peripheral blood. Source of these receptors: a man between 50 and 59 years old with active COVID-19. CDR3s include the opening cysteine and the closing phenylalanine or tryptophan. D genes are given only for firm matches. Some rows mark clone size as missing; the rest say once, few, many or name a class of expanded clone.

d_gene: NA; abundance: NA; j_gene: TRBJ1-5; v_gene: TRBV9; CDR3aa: CASSVGDRKNQPQHF; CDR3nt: TGTGCCAGCAGCGTAGGTGACAGAAAAAATCAGCCCCAGCATTTT
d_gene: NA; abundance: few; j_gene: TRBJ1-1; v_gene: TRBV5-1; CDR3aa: CASSRAGNTEAFF; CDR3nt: TGCGCCAGCAGCCGCGCAGGCAACACTGAAGCTTTCTTT
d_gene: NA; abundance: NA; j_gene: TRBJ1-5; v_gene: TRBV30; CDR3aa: CAWSVDGQGRPQHF; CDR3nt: TGTGCCTGGAGTGTAGACGGGCAGGGGAGGCCCCAGCATTTT
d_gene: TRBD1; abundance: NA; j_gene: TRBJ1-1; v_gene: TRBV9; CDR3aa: CASSVGGGQGRTEAFF; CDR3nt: TGTGCCAGCAGCGTAGGTGGGGGACAGGGTAGGACTGAAGCTTTCTTT
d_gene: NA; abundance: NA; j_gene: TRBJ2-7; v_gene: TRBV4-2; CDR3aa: CASSQDHPGNSYEQYF; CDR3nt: TGTGCCAGCAGCCAAGATCATCCGGGAAACTCCTACGAGCAGTACTTC
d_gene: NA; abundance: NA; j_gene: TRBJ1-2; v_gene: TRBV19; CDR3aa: CASSLRTAYGYTF; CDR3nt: TGTGCCAGTAGTCTCAGGACAGCATATGGCTACACCTTC
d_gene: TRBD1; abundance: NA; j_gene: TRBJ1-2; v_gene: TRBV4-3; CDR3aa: CASSQVEGAQGGYTF; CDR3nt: TGCGCCAGCAGCCAAGTTGAGGGGGCGCAGGGTGGCTACACCTTC
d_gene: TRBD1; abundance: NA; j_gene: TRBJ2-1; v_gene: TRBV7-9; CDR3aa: CASSQRPTGGGEQFF; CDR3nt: TGTGCCAGCAGCCAACGACCCACAGGGGGCGGCGAGCAGTTCTTC
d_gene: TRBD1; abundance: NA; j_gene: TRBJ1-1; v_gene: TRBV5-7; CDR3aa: CASSCEQGLVFMNTEAFF; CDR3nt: TGTGCCAGCAGCTGCGAACAGGGGTTAGTTTTCATGAACACTGAAGCTTTCTTT
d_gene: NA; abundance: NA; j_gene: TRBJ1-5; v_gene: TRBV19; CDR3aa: CASSILSGTHQPQHF; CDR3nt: TGTGCCAGTAGTATACTATCTGGGACTCATCAGCCCCAGCATTTT
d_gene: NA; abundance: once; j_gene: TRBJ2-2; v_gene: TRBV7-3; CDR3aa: CASRRDRNTGELFF; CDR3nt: TGTGCCAGCAGGCGGGACAGAAACACCGGGGAGCTGTTTTTT
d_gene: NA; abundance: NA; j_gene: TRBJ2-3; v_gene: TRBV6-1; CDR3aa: CASSERKGLPTDTQYF; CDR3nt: TGTGCCAGCAGTGAAAGGAAGGGACTCCCCACAGATACGCAGTATTTT
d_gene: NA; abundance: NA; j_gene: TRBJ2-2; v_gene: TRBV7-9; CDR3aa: CASSLVVGTRNTGELFF; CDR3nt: TGTGCCAGCAGCTTAGTGGTCGGGACTCGGAACACCGGGGAGCTGTTTTTT
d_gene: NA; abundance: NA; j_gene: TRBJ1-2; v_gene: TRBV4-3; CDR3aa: CASSQVTASYGYTF; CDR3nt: TGCGCCAGCAGCCAAGTGACAGCCAGCTATGGCTACACCTTC
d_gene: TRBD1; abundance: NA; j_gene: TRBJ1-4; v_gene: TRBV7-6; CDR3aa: CASSRGQGGGKKLFF; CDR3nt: TGTGCCAGCAGCCGAGGACAGGGAGGGGGGAAAAAACTGTTTTTT
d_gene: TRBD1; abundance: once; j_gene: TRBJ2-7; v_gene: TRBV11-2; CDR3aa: CASSLEPGTGVYEQYF; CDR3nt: TGTGCCAGCAGCTTAGAACCCGGGACAGGGGTATACGAGCAGTACTTC
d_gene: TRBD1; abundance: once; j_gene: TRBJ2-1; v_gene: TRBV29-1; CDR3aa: CSATGLDRGIYNEQFF; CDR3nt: TGCAGCGCAACGGGTTTGGACAGGGGGATCTACAATGAGCAGTTCTTC
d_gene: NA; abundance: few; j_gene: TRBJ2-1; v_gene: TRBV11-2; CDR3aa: CASSFSLDFVNEQFF; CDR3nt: TGTGCCAGCAGCTTTTCACTAGATTTCGTCAATGAGCAGTTCTTC
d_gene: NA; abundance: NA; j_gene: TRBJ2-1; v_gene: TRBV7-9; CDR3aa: CASSSGGLYNEQFF; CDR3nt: TGTGCCAGCAGCTCCGGGGGGCTCTACAATGAGCAGTTCTTC
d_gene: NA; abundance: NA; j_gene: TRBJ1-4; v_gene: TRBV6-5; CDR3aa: CASRPFDSFDEKLFF; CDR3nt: TGTGCCAGCAGACCCTTCGACAGTTTCGATGAAAAACTGTTTTTT
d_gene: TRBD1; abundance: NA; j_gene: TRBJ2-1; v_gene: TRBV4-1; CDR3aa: CASSQEGPGGYNEQFF; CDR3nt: TGCGCCAGCAGCCAAGAAGGGCCAGGGGGTTACAATGAGCAGTTCTTC
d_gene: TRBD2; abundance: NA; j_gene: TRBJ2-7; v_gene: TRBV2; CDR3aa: CASSLFGGGGYEQYF; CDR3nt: TGTGCCAGCAGCCTATTCGGGGGGGGCGGATACGAGCAGTACTTC
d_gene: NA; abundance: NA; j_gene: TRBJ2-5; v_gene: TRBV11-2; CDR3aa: CASSRTGGEETQYF; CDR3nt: TGTGCCAGCAGTCGCACAGGGGGGGAAGAGACCCAGTACTTC
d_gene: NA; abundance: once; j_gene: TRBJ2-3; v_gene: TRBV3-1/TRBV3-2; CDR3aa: CASSQDWSVPSTDTQYF; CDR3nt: TGTGCCAGCAGCCAAGATTGGAGTGTACCAAGCACAGATACGCAGTATTTT
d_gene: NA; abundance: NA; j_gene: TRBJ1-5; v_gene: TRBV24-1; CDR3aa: CATSERSNQPQHF; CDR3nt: TGTGCCACCAGTGAGAGGTCCAATCAGCCCCAGCATTTT
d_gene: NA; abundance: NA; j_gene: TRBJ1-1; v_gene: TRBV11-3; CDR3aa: CASSLTLYTEAFF; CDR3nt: TGTGCCAGCAGCTTAACGCTATATACTGAAGCTTTCTTT
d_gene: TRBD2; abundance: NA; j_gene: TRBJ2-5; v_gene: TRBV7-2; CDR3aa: CASSIAGERVETQYF; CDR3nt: TGTGCCAGCAGCATAGCGGGGGAGCGGGTAGAGACCCAGTACTTC
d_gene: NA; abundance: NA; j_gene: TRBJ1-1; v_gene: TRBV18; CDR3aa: CASSRRRDNGVEENTEAFF; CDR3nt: TGTGCCAGCTCACGCCGCCGGGACAACGGAGTGGAAGAGAACACTGAAGCTTTCTTT
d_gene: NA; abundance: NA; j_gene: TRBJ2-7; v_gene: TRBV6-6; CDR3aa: CASTRDLRGYSSAQYF; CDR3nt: TGTGCCAGCACAAGGGATTTACGAGGCTACTCTAGCGCGCAGTACTTC
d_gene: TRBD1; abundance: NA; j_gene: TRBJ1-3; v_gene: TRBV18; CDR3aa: CASSPGTAGNTIYF; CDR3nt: TGTGCCAGCTCACCAGGGACAGCTGGAAACACCATATATTTT
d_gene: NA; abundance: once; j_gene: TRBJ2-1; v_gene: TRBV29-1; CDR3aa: CSVPGKSDREQFF; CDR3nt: TGCAGCGTTCCCGGAAAAAGCGATCGTGAGCAGTTCTTC
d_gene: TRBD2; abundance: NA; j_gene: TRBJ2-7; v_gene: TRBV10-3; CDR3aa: CAITDRSGGSTYEQYF; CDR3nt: TGTGCCATCACTGATAGGAGCGGGGGTTCGACCTACGAGCAGTACTTC
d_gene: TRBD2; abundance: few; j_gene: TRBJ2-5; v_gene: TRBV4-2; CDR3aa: CASSHLGGRGAPQETQYF; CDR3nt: TGTGCCAGCAGCCACCTAGGAGGGCGGGGGGCCCCACAAGAGACCCAGTACTTC
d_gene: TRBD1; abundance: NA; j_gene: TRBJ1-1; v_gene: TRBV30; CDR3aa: CAWSLTGQNTEAFF; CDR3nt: TGTGCCTGGAGCCTGACAGGGCAGAACACTGAAGCTTTCTTT
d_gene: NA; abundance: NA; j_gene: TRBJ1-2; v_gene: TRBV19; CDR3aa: CASSQWGEVNGYTF; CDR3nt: TGTGCCAGTAGTCAATGGGGGGAAGTCAATGGCTACACCTTC
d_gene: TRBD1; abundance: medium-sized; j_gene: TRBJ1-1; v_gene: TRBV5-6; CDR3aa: CASSEGTGGEAFF; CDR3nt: TGTGCCAGCAGCGAAGGGACAGGAGGAGAAGCTTTCTTT
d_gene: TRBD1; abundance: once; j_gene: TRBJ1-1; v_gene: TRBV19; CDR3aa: CASRARQGMNTEAFF; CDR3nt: TGTGCCAGTAGAGCCCGACAGGGGATGAACACTGAAGCTTTCTTT
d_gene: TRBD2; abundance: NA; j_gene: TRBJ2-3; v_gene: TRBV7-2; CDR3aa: CASSFPGGGTDTQYF; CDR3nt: TGTGCCAGCAGCTTCCCGGGGGGTGGCACAGATACGCAGTATTTT
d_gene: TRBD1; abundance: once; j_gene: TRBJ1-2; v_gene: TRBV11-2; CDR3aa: CASRSIRDRGPYGYTF; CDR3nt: TGTGCCAGCAGATCAATCCGGGACAGGGGTCCCTATGGCTACACCTTC